This TCR beta chain appears in the sequencing data of a study of T cells after yellow fever vaccination. UMIs were added to TCR cDNA along with a universal primer site when it was made by 5'RACE template switching. TCRdb re-derived calls from the 5' RACE reads in MiXCR, one entry per CDR3 protein. The data contain about 74,000 distinct CDR3 sequences, roughly 6.9% of them singletons. This clonotype has just a few counts. What it binds is not known. The length of the CDR3 is 13 residues. Germline V gives CDR1 SGHVS, CDR2 FQNEAQ. V was trimmed by 4 bases and J by 6 bases, leaving 13 bases between them. General observations from the study: Weaker overall was a secondary response that nonetheless peaked faster, on day 5 versus 15. Clonotype sharing between CD4 and CD8 compartments was small. Contamination by abundant bulk-population clonotypes could be present in FACS-sorted repertoires.

This specimen was CD8+ T cells sorted from PBMCs, taken less than 6 days after the first yellow fever vaccination. This clonotype originated in a man younger than 35 who received the YFV17D yellow fever vaccine. The V gene is TRBV7-8, the J gene TRBJ2-7; no reliable D call. The DNA for the CDR3 is TGTGCCAGCAGCTATGGGTGGGATCTCGAGCAGTACTTC. As protein: CASSYGWDLEQYF.